This T cell receptor beta chain was found in a study of response to subunit inactivated influenza vaccine. TCRdb recomputed calls from the RT-PCR reads with MiXCR, one row per CDR3 protein. Among about 780,000 distinct CDR3 sequences listed, 15% to 20% were seen once. The CDR3 extends over 11 amino acids. Germline V gene lookup returns CDR1 MNHEY and CDR2 SVGEGT. V gave up 8 bases and J gave up 8 bases, with 9 bases separating them. Sequenced material: PBMCs from blood, taken less than 6 days after vaccination. This chain links TRBV6-2 or TRBV6-3 with TRBJ2-2; D gene unclear. The sequence was collected from a man aged 45-60 years who received an inactivated influenza vaccine. The CDR3 protein is CASLLAGELFF. CDR3 DNA sequence: TGTGCCAGCCTTTTAGCTGGGGAGCTGTTTTTT.